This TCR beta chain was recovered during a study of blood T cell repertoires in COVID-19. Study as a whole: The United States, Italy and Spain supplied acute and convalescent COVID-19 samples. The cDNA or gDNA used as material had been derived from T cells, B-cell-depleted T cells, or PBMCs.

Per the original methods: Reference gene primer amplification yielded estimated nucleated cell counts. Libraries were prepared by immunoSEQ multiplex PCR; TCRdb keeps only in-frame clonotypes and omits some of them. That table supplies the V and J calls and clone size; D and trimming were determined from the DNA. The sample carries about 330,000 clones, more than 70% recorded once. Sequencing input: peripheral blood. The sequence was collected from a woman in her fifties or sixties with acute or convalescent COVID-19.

The CDR3 spells CASSPRAVQNTEAFF. For the CDR3, the DNA is TGTGCCAGCAGCCCACGCGCCGTCCAGAACACTGAAGCTTTCTTT. This chain uses TRBV7-2 with TRBJ1-1, with D hard to call. Germline CDR1 and CDR2: SGHTA and FQGNSA. Trimming cost V 5 bases and J 1 base, with 14 bases left between them. The CDR3 is made up of 15 amino acids.